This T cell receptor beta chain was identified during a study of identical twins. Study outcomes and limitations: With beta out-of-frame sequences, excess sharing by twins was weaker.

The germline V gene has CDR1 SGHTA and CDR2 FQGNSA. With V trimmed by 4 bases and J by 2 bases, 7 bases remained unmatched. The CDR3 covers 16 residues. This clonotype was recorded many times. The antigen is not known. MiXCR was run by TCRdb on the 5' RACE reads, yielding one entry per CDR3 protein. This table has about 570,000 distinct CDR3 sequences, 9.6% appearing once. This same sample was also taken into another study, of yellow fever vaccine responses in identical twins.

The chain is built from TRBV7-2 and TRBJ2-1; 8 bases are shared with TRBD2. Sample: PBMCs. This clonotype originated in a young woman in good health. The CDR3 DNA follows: TGTGCCAGCAGCTCGCGCCCAGCGGGGGCCTACAATGAGCAGTTCTTC. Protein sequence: CASSSRPAGAYNEQFF. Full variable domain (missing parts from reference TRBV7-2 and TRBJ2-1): GAGVSQSPSNKVTEKGKDVELRCDPISGHTALYWYRQSLGQGLEFLIYFQGNSAPDKSGLPSDRFSAERTGGSVSTLTIQRTQQEDSAVYLCASSSRPAGAYNEQFFGPGTRLTVL.